A single sample gave rise to the 21 T cell receptor beta chains below, sequenced in a study of regulatory T cells in long-lasting Graves disease. The sample's time point: newly diagnosed GD, antithyroid drugs for less than 3 months. Construction of the TCR library relied on RNA isolated from PBMCs. Relying on iRepertoire HTBI primers and Arm-PCR of CDR3 regions, the team built TCR beta libraries. TCRdb called the multiplex PCR reads again in MiXCR, with one record for every CDR3 protein. The table includes hundreds of thousands of distinct CDR3 sequences, about 16% detected once. These same data were also listed under a study on T cells in Graves' hyperthyroidism and ophthalmopathy.

Sequences were derived from peripheral blood mononuclear cells (PBMCs), sampled at new diagnosis, from a patient treated with antithyroid drugs. These receptor sequences come from a man aged 18 to 29 with Graves disease.

In this sample, this clonotype turned up a few times. The DNA for the CDR3 is TGCGCCAGCAGCCCCGACAAGACCCAAGAGACCCAGTACTTC. Its protein is CASSPDKTQETQYF. The chain is built from TRBV5-1 and TRBJ2-5; the D is unclear. The germline gives CDR1 SGHRS, CDR2 YFSETQ. V gave up 4 bases and J gave up 1 base, with 11 bases separating them. There are 14 residues in the CDR3. Full variable domain (rest looked up from reference TRBV5-1 and TRBJ2-5): KAGVTQTPRYLIKTRGQQVTLSCSPISGHRSVSWYQQTPGQGLQFLFEYFSETQRNKGNFPGRFSGRQFSNSRSEMNVSTLELGDSALYLCASSPDKTQETQYFGPGTRLLVL.

Comment on this clonotype: Germline is not matched at one junction end, which may reflect a read error. The chain uses TRBV3-1 and TRBJ2-1; 9 bases align to TRBD2. CDR1 is LGHDT and CDR2 is YNNKEL in the germline V gene (reference sequence). The CDR3 totals 15 residues. CDR3 nucleotide sequence: TGTGCCAGCAACCAACTTAGCGGGAGTATCTCTGAGCAGTTCTTC. As protein: CASNQLSGSISEQFF.

This clonotype was seen many times. The chain uses TRBV12-3 or TRBV12-4 and TRBJ2-3, with a weak D call TRBD2 (6 bases). The J call is doubtful: the DNA matches TRBJ2-1 better. CDR3 length: 15 amino acids. CDR3 sequence reads: CASSLEGTFYIEQFF. The CDR3 DNA is TGTGCCAGCAGCCTCGAGGGGACTTTCTATATAGAGCAGTTCTTC.

This clonotype has ten or more counts. V and J are TRBV28 and TRBJ2-1; the D is unclear. Germline CDR1 MDHEN, CDR2 SYDVKM. The V end was cut by 6 bases, the J end by 7 bases, with 10 bases between. This CDR3 has 12 amino acids. The DNA for the CDR3 is TGTGCCAGCAGCCAATACACGAATGAGCAGTTCTTC. Translated, it gives CASSQYTNEQFF.

This clonotype was found many times. CDR3 DNA: TGTGCCAGCAGCATTTTAGGCCCTACAGGAAACACTGAAGCTTTCTTT. Its translation is CASSILGPTGNTEAFF. The chain couples TRBV13 to TRBJ1-1; D is perhaps TRBD1 (5 bases). Germline values: CDR1 PRHDT, CDR2 FYEKMQ (reference sequence). Between the trimmed V and J ends, which lost 5 bases and 2 bases, there was a span of 18 bases. The CDR3 extends over 16 amino acids.

In this sample, this clonotype turned up a few times. The J gene is TRBJ1-2, the V gene TRBV3-1; D is undetermined. This CDR3 is 14 amino acids long. V lost 4 bases and J lost 7, with 16 bases in between. In germline, CDR1 is LGHDT, CDR2 YNNKEL (reference sequence). The CDR3 spells CASSPALDGVGYTF. For the CDR3, the DNA is TGTGCCAGCAGCCCAGCCCTGGACGGAGTTGGCTACACCTTC.

As to this clonotype: It may be a read error: a sequence one base away is much more abundant. The chain has TRBV11-3 and TRBJ2-7; 9 bases map to TRBD2. This CDR3 has 16 residues. The germline CDR1 and CDR2 sequences are SGHNT and YENEEA. The CDR3 region is CANSSTSGWQPYEQYF. In DNA form, the CDR3 reads TGTGCCAACAGCTCGACTAGCGGTTGGCAGCCCTACGAGCAGTACTTC. The whole variable domain, remainder taken from reference TRBV11-3 and TRBJ2-7, is EAGVVQSPRYKIIEKKQPVAFWCNPISGHNTLYWYLQNLGQGPELLIRYENEEAVDDSQLPKDRFSAERLKGVDSTLKIQPAELGDSAVYLCANSSTSGWQPYEQYFGPGTRLTVT.

This chain links TRBV29-1 with TRBJ1-1, with unresolved D. The V gene lost 3 bases and the J gene lost 0 bases, with 8 bases spanning the gap. Germline loops: CDR1 SQVTM, CDR2 ANQGSEA. The CDR3 has 13 amino acids. In nucleotides, the CDR3 is TGCAGCGTTGAGAGGCGCATGAACACTGAAGCTTTCTTT. Translated, it gives CSVERRMNTEAFF.

Only a few counts were recorded for this clonotype. The V gene is TRBV10-1, the J gene TRBJ2-3; D may be TRBD2 (6 bases). The CDR3 loop spans 15 amino acids. CDR1 and CDR2 from the germline V gene are WNHNN and SYGVQD (reference sequence). V shed 0 bases and J shed 6 bases, with 13 bases lying between them. Here the CDR3 reads CASSESWRGRDTQYF. The CDR3 DNA is TGCGCCAGCAGTGAGTCCTGGCGGGGCCGGGATACGCAGTATTTT.

Ten or more counts support this clonotype. V and J are TRBV7-3 and TRBJ2-1, with a possible D match to TRBD1 (6 bases). The CDR3 loop spans 15 amino acids. Trimming removed 2 bases from V and 2 bases from J, with 10 bases in between. CDR1 and CDR2 (germline): SGHTA, FQGTGA. The CDR3 reads CASSLEGDPYNEQFF. For the CDR3, the DNA is TGTGCCAGCAGCTTAGAGGGGGATCCCTACAATGAGCAGTTCTTC.

This clonotype was seen many times. V gene TRBV7-8 combines with J gene TRBJ1-1; 8 bases line up with TRBD1. Trimming cost V 0 bases and J 10 bases; bases outside gene matches: 4. There are 13 residues in the CDR3. Germline CDR1 SGHVS, CDR2 FQNEAQ. This CDR3 reads CASSLAEDRGAFF. The CDR3 DNA sequence: TGTGCCAGCAGCTTAGCGGAAGACAGGGGAGCTTTCTTT.

The table lists this clonotype with many counts. The genes are TRBV7-8 and TRBJ2-1; the match to TRBD1 covers 8 bases. CDR1 and CDR2 (germline): SGHVS, FQNEAQ. The CDR3 extends over 15 amino acids. V shed 4 bases and J 3 bases; nucleotides not matched to a gene: 5. The CDR3 bases are TGTGCCAGCAGCTCCCGGACAGGGTACTACAATGAGCAGTTCTTC. It translates to CASSSRTGYYNEQFF.

The chain has TRBV5-8 and TRBJ2-5; D uncertain. V lost 4 bases and J lost 11, with 18 bases in between. The CDR3 loop spans 13 amino acids. The germline V gene has CDR1 SGHTS and CDR2 YDEGEE. The CDR3: CASSPPGYNEQYF. In nucleotides, the CDR3 is TGTGCCAGCAGCCCTCCCGGGTACAATGAGCAGTACTTC.

This clonotype was found a few times. This rearrangement joins TRBV28 to TRBJ2-2; either TRBD1 or TRBD2 may supply D (5 bases each). This CDR3 contains 17 residues. Germline V gene lookup returns CDR1 MDHEN and CDR2 SYDVKM. V was pared by 3 bases and J by 3 bases, with 17 bases between. CDR3 amino acids: CASSFTMGDGDTGELFF. In nucleotides, the CDR3 is TGTGCCAGCAGTTTCACGATGGGGGATGGGGACACCGGGGAGCTGTTTTTT.

In this sample, this clonotype turned up a few times. The chain employs TRBV9 and TRBJ1-5; the D is unclear. The ends were cut back, 0 bases at V and 0 bases at J, with 7 bases in the middle. CDR1 is SGDLS, CDR2 YYNGEE, per germline. This CDR3 comprises 15 residues. This chain's CDR3 is CASSVDGNSNQPQHF. The CDR3 DNA reads as TGTGCCAGCAGCGTAGACGGGAATAGCAATCAGCCCCAGCATTTT.

This clonotype showed up just a few times. V usage is TRBV20-1 and J usage is TRBJ2-5, with 7 bases fitting TRBD2. J was trimmed by 3 bases and V by 6 bases; bases with no gene match: 4. Germline values: CDR1 DFQATT, CDR2 SNEGSKA (reference sequence). This CDR3 is built from 12 residues. The CDR3 sequence: CSAWAGEETQYF. Written as DNA, the CDR3 is TGCAGTGCGTGGGCGGGAGAAGAGACCCAGTACTTC.

This clonotype came up many times. This sequence joins TRBV30 and TRBJ2-1, with D possibly being TRBD2 (5 bases). Germline CDR1 and CDR2: GTSNPN and SVGIG (reference sequence). CDR3 length: 14 residues. The V and J ends lost 0 bases and 4 bases respectively, with 10 bases between them. The CDR3, as DNA: TGTGCCTGGAGTGTACATTCGGGGTACAATGAGCAGTTCTTC. Amino acid sequence: CAWSVHSGYNEQFF.

The chain combines TRBV11-2 with TRBJ2-5; 7 bases agree with TRBD2. V lost 6 bases and J lost 4; bases outside the gene matches: 8. Germline CDR1 SGHAT, CDR2 FQNNGV. This CDR3 spans 14 amino acids. Here the CDR3 reads CASRWGGGIETQYF. CDR3 in DNA: TGTGCCAGCAGATGGGGGGGGGGTATAGAGACCCAGTACTTC.

Turning to this clonotype: A much larger clonotype is one base distant, so this may be a read error. The rearrangement joins TRBV5-1 to TRBJ2-5; maybe TRBD1 (5 bases). The V gene lost 7 bases and the J gene lost 4 bases, with 20 bases spanning the gap. This CDR3 is built from 15 residues. The germline V gene encodes CDR1 SGHRS and CDR2 YFSETQ. The CDR3 DNA follows: TGCGCCAGCGGCGGTAGTCCAGGGAAATCAGAGACCCAGTACTTC. It encodes CASGGSPGKSETQYF.

This clonotype was detected many times. The V and J genes are TRBV3-1 and TRBJ1-1, with D possibly matching TRBD1 (5 bases). Germline CDR1 is LGHDT and CDR2 is YNNKEL (reference sequence). The CDR3 has 14 residues. The V and J ends lost 3 bases and 4 bases respectively, with 12 bases between them. This CDR3 is CASSHGLRGTEAFF. CDR3 DNA sequence: TGTGCCAGCAGCCACGGACTGAGGGGCACTGAAGCTTTCTTT. The whole variable domain, filled in from reference TRBV3-1 and TRBJ1-1, reads DTAVSQTPKYLVTQMGNDKSIKCEQNLGHDTMYWYKQDSKKFLKIMFSYNNKELIINETVPNRFSPKSPDKAHLNLHINSLELGDSAVYFCASSHGLRGTEAFFGQGTRLTVV.

This clonotype was seen repeatedly, ten times or more. This chain connects TRBV20-1 to TRBJ2-7; perhaps TRBD1 as D (6 bases). The germline V gene has CDR1 DFQATT and CDR2 SNEGSKA (reference sequence). Trimming removed 0 bases from V and 0 bases from J, with 12 bases in between. This CDR3 comprises 15 residues. The CDR3 reads CSARDLQTGSYEQYF. The CDR3 DNA reads as TGCAGTGCTAGAGATTTGCAGACAGGCTCCTACGAGCAGTACTTC.